Listed below are T cell receptor beta chains from one sample, sequenced in a study of blood T cell repertoires in COVID-19. Libraries were prepared by immunoSEQ multiplex PCR; TCRdb keeps only in-frame clonotypes and omits some of them. The table includes about 170,000 clones, about nine tenths detected once. Sequencing was done on a sample of peripheral blood. Source of these receptors: a man aged 60 to 75 with acute or convalescent COVID-19. Each CDR3 is given with its conserved first and last residue. The D gene is left open where the match is weak. Some rows mark clone size as missing; the rest say once, few, many or name a class of expanded clone.

d_call,clone_size,v_call,j_call,cdr3_nt,cdr3_aa
TRBD1,.,TRBV29-1,TRBJ2-5,TGCAGCGTCGAGGGGGACAGGTCGGTCGTCGAGGAGACCCAGTACTTC,CSVEGDRSVVEETQYF
.,.,TRBV5-1,TRBJ2-3,TGCGCCAGCAGCTTGGATGTTCACACAGATACGCAGTATTTT,CASSLDVHTDTQYF
TRBD1,.,TRBV18,TRBJ1-3,TGTGCCAGCTCACATCCGGGACAGGGAGCTGGAAACACCATATATTTT,CASSHPGQGAGNTIYF
TRBD2,.,TRBV27,TRBJ2-5,TGTGCCAGCAGTTCTTGGACTAGCGGGGAAGAGACCCAGTACTTC,CASSSWTSGEETQYF
TRBD2,.,TRBV7-9,TRBJ2-7,TGTGCCAGCAGCTTCCCTAGCGGGCTGAGCTCCTACGAGCAGTACTTC,CASSFPSGLSSYEQYF
TRBD1,.,TRBV6-5,TRBJ1-2,TGTGCCAGCAGCGGACAGGGGATATATGGCTACACCTTC,CASSGQGIYGYTF
TRBD1,once,TRBV6-4,TRBJ1-1,TGTGCCAGCAGAAAGACAGGGGCCACTGAAGCTTTCTTT,CASRKTGATEAFF
.,.,TRBV14,TRBJ1-1,TGTGCCAGCAGCCAAGAATTAATGTCCACTGAAGCTTTCTTT,CASSQELMSTEAFF
.,.,TRBV5-1,TRBJ2-2,TGCGCCAGCCGGGAGAGTGCCGGGGAGCTGTTTTTT,CASRESAGELFF
.,.,TRBV6-5,TRBJ1-3,TGTGCCAGCAGTTACCAACAGGGTACTGGAAACACCATATATTTT,CASSYQQGTGNTIYF
.,once,TRBV9,TRBJ2-1,TGTGCCAGCAGCGTAGGTGGGCTAGCGCTCCGTGAGCAGTTCTTC,CASSVGGLALREQFF
.,.,TRBV25-1,TRBJ1-1,TGTGCCAGCAGGCGCGAGTTGAAAGCTTTCTTT,CASRRELKAFF
TRBD2,.,TRBV5-6,TRBJ2-2,TGTGCCAGCAGCTTGGCACTAGCGGGGGGGATCACCGGGGAGCTGTTTTTT,CASSLALAGGITGELFF
.,.,TRBV6-6,TRBJ2-1,TGTGCCAGCAGTTATCAGGGTTACAATGAGCAGTTCTTC,CASSYQGYNEQFF
.,.,TRBV7-8,TRBJ1-2,TGTGCCAGCAGCCCAACCTCGGGGAGCTATGGCTACACCTTC,CASSPTSGSYGYTF
.,.,TRBV18,TRBJ1-6,TGTGCCAGCTCCCCCACAGCGGGGAATTCACCCCTCCACTTT,CASSPTAGNSPLHF
TRBD1,.,TRBV7-9,TRBJ2-5,TGTGCCAGCAGCCCGACGGGACAGGGTTTTGAGACCCAGTACTTC,CASSPTGQGFETQYF
.,.,TRBV5-1,TRBJ1-1,TGCGCCAGCAGCGGGAGGGACTTCGGGAACACTGAAGCTTTCTTT,CASSGRDFGNTEAFF
.,.,TRBV6-5,TRBJ1-1,TGTGCCAGCAGTTACAGACAGGAGAGTGCTGAAGCTTTCTTT,CASSYRQESAEAFF
.,.,TRBV24-1,TRBJ1-1,TGTGCCACCCGAAGGGGCACTGAAGCTTTCTTT,CATRRGTEAFF
.,.,TRBV4-2,TRBJ2-5,TGTGCCAGCAGCCTCACCAGCGGAGTCCAAGAGACCCAGTACTTC,CASSLTSGVQETQYF
.,.,TRBV5-1,TRBJ1-1,TGCGCCAGCACCCTTGGAGGGGCTGGTGAAGCTTTCTTT,CASTLGGAGEAFF
TRBD1,.,TRBV11-3,TRBJ1-3,TGTGCCAGCAGCACTGGGACAGGTTCCTCTGGAAACACCATATATTTT,CASSTGTGSSGNTIYF
TRBD2,.,TRBV11-2,TRBJ2-5,TGTGCCAGCAGCTTAGTAGCGGGGGGGCCCAGGGAGACCCAGTACTTC,CASSLVAGGPRETQYF
TRBD1,.,TRBV5-1,TRBJ1-3,TGCGCCAGCAGCTTGGCACCACAGGGGAGCTCTGGAAACACCATATATTTT,CASSLAPQGSSGNTIYF
TRBD1,.,TRBV11-2,TRBJ2-4,TGTGCCAGCAGCGCGGGACAGGCACATCTAGCCAAAAACATTCAGTACTTC,CASSAGQAHLAKNIQYF
TRBD1,few,TRBV12-5,TRBJ2-3,TGTGCTAGTGGCCCGAAGACAGGGTCAGATACGCAGTATTTT,CASGPKTGSDTQYF
.,.,TRBV11-2,TRBJ1-1,TGTGCCAGCAGCTCCAGGGGCCGGAACACTGAAGCTTTCTTT,CASSSRGRNTEAFF
.,.,TRBV18,TRBJ2-6,TGTGCCAGCTCCAGTAGGAAGGAGGTTAATGGGAACGTCCTGACTTTC,CASSSRKEVNGNVLTF